What follows are 23 T cell receptor beta chains derived from one specimen sequenced in a study of CD8+ T cells in alopecia areata. After isolation, RNA underwent reverse transcription to generate cDNA as the sequencing template. Using immunoSEQ multiplex PCR, the repertoire was profiled, and TCRdb retains in-frame clones only, with some absent. This table holds roughly 260,000 clones with no singletons; the top ten claim approximately 1.2%. CD4, CD8alpha, NKG2D, NKG2ACE and other markers were used to sort pooled cutaneous lymph node cells. Sequenced: CD4+ T cells sorted from a lymph node. Source of these receptors: a C3H/HeJ mouse with alopecia areata. The mouse strain carries the MHC haplotype H2-k.

Turning to this clone: The listed genes are named as in mouse. The read falls 4 residues short of the CDR3 end, and the missing part is taken from the germline J gene. The chain joins TRBV13-2 to TRBJ1-1; unclear D gene. The CDR3 spans 11 residues. Germline assignment: CDR1 NNHNN and CDR2 SYGAGS (reference sequence). The CDR3: CASGVDKEVFF. The CDR3 bases that were read are TGTGCCAGCGGTGTCGACAAA.

On this clone: A much more abundant neighbour one base away suggests this may be a read error. Any gene name here is a mouse gene name. The observed sequence ends 4 residues before the CDR3 terminus, with the missing tail filled in from the germline J gene. Other DNA sequences in this sample translate to the same CDR3. V is TRBV13-1 and J is TRBJ2-7, with TRBD2 matching 11 bases. This CDR3 contains 14 residues. From germline, CDR1 is NSHNY and CDR2 SYGAGN. CDR3 sequence: CASSPGTGGYEQYF. CDR3 bases read: TGTGCCAGCAGTCCCGGGACTGGGGGATAT.

This clone came up a few times. Here the gene names and germline are mouse. The read is 4 residues too short to cover the CDR3 end, so that end is filled in from the germline J gene. The same CDR3 is also encoded by other DNA sequences in this sample. V and J are TRBV17 and TRBJ1-1; D is perhaps TRBD1 (6 bases). The germline V gene has CDR1 MNHDT and CDR2 YYDKIL. This CDR3 contains 15 residues. With 1 base removed from V and 0 bases from J, the gap between germline ends came to 9 bases. The DNA read from the CDR3 is TGTGCTAGCAGTAGAGGCGGACAGACAAACACA. This gives the protein CASSRGGQTNT. The entire CDR3 is CASSRGGQTNTEVFF.

About this clone: Any gene name here is a mouse gene name. The read finishes 3 residues shy of the CDR3 end, and the germline J gene is used to complete it. The rearrangement links TRBV13-3 to TRBJ1-6; 9 positions agree with TRBD1. TRBJ1-6 has ORF status, its function being uncertain. V gave up 5 bases and J gave up 5 bases; unmatched junction bases: 2. Germline V gene data show CDR1 as NNHDY and CDR2 as SYVADS. The length of the CDR3 is 14 residues. The covered CDR3 bases are TGTGCCAGCAGGAGGACAGGGGATAATTCGCCC. As protein: CASRRTGDNSP. The entire CDR3 sequence reads CASRRTGDNSPLYF.

This clone was counted between two and nine times. The germline and genes are mouse ones. The observed sequence ends 4 residues before the CDR3 terminus, with the missing tail filled in from the germline J gene. The rearrangement links TRBV29 to TRBJ2-4; TRBD2 agrees at 8 bases. CDR1 is MSHET and CDR2 is SYDVDS in the germline V gene. The CDR3 is 17 residues long. J gave up 1 base and V 0 bases, and 6 bases lay outside the gene matches. The sequenced part of the CDR3 DNA is TGTGCTAGCAGTTTATCTGGGGGGGAAGAGGGTCAAAAC. Protein: CASSLSGGEEGQN. The entire CDR3 reads CASSLSGGEEGQNTLYF.

Comment on this clone: Gene names are the mouse ones. The read comes to an end 4 residues before the CDR3 does, leaving the germline J gene to fill in the end. Other DNA sequences in this specimen translate into the identical CDR3. The V gene is TRBV19, the J gene TRBJ2-3; D possibly corresponds to TRBD2 (7 bases). V lost 2 bases, J lost 0 bases, and 10 bases lay in between. This CDR3 spans 15 amino acids. Looked up from germline, CDR1 is FNHDT and CDR2 is SITEND (reference sequence). The DNA read from the CDR3 is TGTGCCAGCAGTATTCTGGGGGCTAGTGCAGAA. Translating gives CASSILGASAE. The full CDR3 protein reads CASSILGASAETLYF. The complete variable domain, with remaining parts taken from reference TRBV19 and TRBJ2-3, reads GGIITQTPKFLIGQEGQKLTLKCQQNFNHDTMYWYRQDSGKGLRLIYYSITENDLQKGDLSEGYDASREKKSSFSLTVTSAQKNEMAVFLCASSILGASAETLYFGSGTRLTVL.

A remark on this clone: Germline and genes here are mouse. The read is 4 residues too short to cover the CDR3 end, so that end is filled in from the germline J gene. V and J are TRBV14 and TRBJ2-2; 7 bases map to TRBD2. J lost 1 base, V lost 1 base, and 1 base had no gene match. The CDR3 consists of 15 residues. Germline CDR1 and CDR2: SGHDT and FRDEAV. CDR3 DNA, as far as it was read: TGTGCCAGCAGTTTCGCTGGGGGAAACACCGGG. Amino acid sequence: CASSFAGGNTG. The whole CDR3 protein reads CASSFAGGNTGQLYF.

This clone appeared a few times. Genes here carry mouse names. The CDR3 end falls 4 residues outside the read, so it is completed with the germline J gene. The V call is TRBV19, the J call TRBJ2-4; D gene uncertain. Germline CDR1 is FNHDT and CDR2 is SITEND (reference sequence). The CDR3 sequence is 14 residues long. V lost 2 bases, J lost 0 bases, and 7 bases lay in between. This CDR3 is CASSMTTSQNTLYF. The CDR3 DNA, read in part, is TGTGCCAGCAGTATGACAACTAGTCAAAAC.

This clone was recorded a few times. Mouse names are used for the genes. The read terminates 4 residues before the CDR3 end, so the remaining end is supplied by the germline J gene. This chain connects TRBV13-1 to TRBJ2-1, with a tentative D call TRBD1 (6 bases). The V and J ends lost 3 bases and 3 bases respectively, with 13 bases between them. CDR3 length equals 15 residues. Germline lookup yields CDR1 NSHNY and CDR2 SYGAGN. This CDR3 reads CASSGPGQVYAEQFF. The part of the CDR3 DNA that was read is TGTGCCAGCAGTGGGCCGGGACAAGTCTATGCT.

A few counts support this clone. Genes and germline are mouse. Sequencing ends 4 residues short of the CDR3 end; the germline J gene provides the rest. The chain is built from TRBV19 and TRBJ2-7, with 10 bases fitting TRBD1. The CDR3 totals 15 residues. The germline CDR1 and CDR2 sequences are FNHDT and SITEND (reference sequence). CDR3 loop: CASSIPGQGIDEQYF. CDR3 DNA (partial): TGTGCCAGCAGTATACCGGGACAGGGGATTGAT.

This clone was found a few times. Gene names denote mouse genes. The read ends 4 residues early relative to the CDR3; the germline J gene fills the gap. The V and J genes are TRBV14 and TRBJ2-1; D not resolved. Trimming took 0 bases from V and 3 from J, leaving 7 bases between them. The CDR3 loop spans 14 amino acids. Germline V gene sequence: CDR1 SGHDT, CDR2 FRDEAV. The CDR3 is CASSFFNSYAEQFF. The sequenced CDR3 bases are TGTGCCAGCAGTTTCTTTAACAGCTATGCT.

Worth noting for this clone: Gene and germline names: mouse. The read ends 4 residues early relative to the CDR3; the germline J gene fills the gap. This sequence joins TRBV5 and TRBJ2-2; D may be TRBD1 (6 bases). The germline gives CDR1 LGHNA, CDR2 YNLKQL (reference sequence). The CDR3 is made up of 17 amino acids. V dropped 2 bases and J dropped 0 bases, with 13 bases sitting between them. The CDR3 DNA, read in part, is TGTGCCAGCAGCCAACCCCGGGACACTGCAAACACCGGG. Residues: CASSQPRDTANTG. The complete CDR3 reads CASSQPRDTANTGQLYF.

Details on this clone: Mouse names are used for the genes. The sequenced fragment ends 4 residues before the CDR3 boundary, so the rest is inferred from the germline J gene. The chain carries TRBV5 and TRBJ1-2, with D hard to call. This CDR3 is built from 13 residues. V gave up 4 bases and J gave up 1 base, with 7 bases separating them. Germline CDR1 LGHNA, CDR2 YNLKQL (reference sequence). Partial CDR3 DNA: TGTGCCAGCAGCCCCAGAAAAAACTCC. Its translation: CASSPRKNS. The full CDR3 sequence reads CASSPRKNSDYTF.

Of note for this clone: The gene names given are mouse names. Read data end 4 residues before the CDR3 end; the end is taken from the germline J gene. The rearrangement joins TRBV19 to TRBJ2-1; TRBD1 matches 10 bases. The CDR3 length is 13 residues. The V and J ends lost 8 bases and 2 bases, in that order; junction bases with no gene match: 1. CDR1 and CDR2 from the germline V gene are FNHDT and SITEND (reference sequence). This CDR3 reads CASGQGDYAEQFF. Partial CDR3 DNA: TGTGCCAGTGGACAGGGGGACTATGCT. Full variable domain (remainder filled in from reference TRBV19 and TRBJ2-1): GGIITQTPKFLIGQEGQKLTLKCQQNFNHDTMYWYRQDSGKGLRLIYYSITENDLQKGDLSEGYDASREKKSSFSLTVTSAQKNEMAVFLCASGQGDYAEQFFGPGTRLTVL.

Concerning this clone: Each gene name is a mouse one. The CDR3 extends 4 residues past the end of the read, so its final part is completed from the germline J gene. V usage is TRBV13-1 and J usage is TRBJ2-2; the D gene is possibly TRBD1 (5 bases). With 0 bases removed from V and 0 bases from J, the gap between germline ends came to 9 bases. The V gene's germline CDR1 is NSHNY and CDR2 SYGAGN. This CDR3 contains 16 residues. The sequenced CDR3 bases are TGTGCCAGCAGTGATGGCCAGGGATCAAACACCGGG. Residues: CASSDGQGSNTG. Given in full, the CDR3 is CASSDGQGSNTGQLYF.

This clone was detected a few times. Gene names denote mouse genes. The missing CDR3 end, 4 residues past where the read stops, is filled in from the germline J gene. The rearrangement uses TRBV4 and TRBJ2-2; 7 bases line up with TRBD1. V lost 4 bases to trimming and J lost 3 bases; unmatched junction nucleotides: 2. The CDR3 totals 14 residues. Germline lookup yields CDR1 LGHDT and CDR2 YNNKQL (reference sequence). CDR3 DNA, as far as it was read: TGTGCCAGCAGCTCGCAGGGGGACACCGGG. This encodes CASSSQGDTG. The entire CDR3 protein reads CASSSQGDTGQLYF.

Worth noting for this clone: Mouse names are used for the genes. The sequence runs out 4 residues before the end of the CDR3; the remainder is reconstructed from the germline J gene. The V and J genes are TRBV13-3 and TRBJ2-1; TRBD2 matches 11 bases. Unmatched junction bases numbered 5, after V lost 0 bases and J lost 3 bases. CDR3 length: 17 residues. Germline assignment: CDR1 NNHDY and CDR2 SYVADS. CDR3 in amino acids: CASSDARLGGIYAEQFF. The CDR3 bases that were read are TGTGCCAGCAGTGATGCAAGACTGGGGGGGATCTATGCT.

This clone was observed a few times. Mouse germline and gene names are used. CDR3 loop: CASRQSDAETLYF. The CDR3 bases that were read are TGTGCCAGCAGACAGTCTGATGCAGAA. This chain connects TRBV19 to TRBJ2-3; the D is unclear. The read stops 4 residues short of the end of the CDR3; the missing end is completed from the germline J gene. Per the germline V gene, CDR1 is FNHDT and CDR2 is SITEND (reference sequence). This CDR3 is built from 13 residues. V lost 5 bases to trimming and J lost 2 bases, with 9 bases between them.

In the case of this clone: The germline and genes are mouse ones. The missing CDR3 end, 4 residues past where the read stops, is filled in from the germline J gene. The chain has TRBV13-2 and TRBJ2-2, with 7 positions matching TRBD1. The V gene's germline CDR1 is NNHNN and CDR2 SYGAGS (reference sequence). V trimming: 3 bases; J trimming: 0 bases; junction bases outside the gene matches: 5. The CDR3 is 16 amino acids. Incomplete CDR3 DNA: TGTGCCAGCGGTGGGGTGGGACAGTCAAACACCGGG. Translated, it gives CASGGVGQSNTG. The whole CDR3 is CASGGVGQSNTGQLYF.

A note on this clone: Gene names follow the mouse nomenclature. The same CDR3 can be traced to other DNA sequences in this sample. CDR3 DNA, as far as it was read: TGTGCCAGCAGTATCAGGACAGCAAACACCGGG. Translating gives CASSIRTANTG. The CDR3 in full is CASSIRTANTGQLYF. This chain uses TRBV19 with TRBJ2-2, with D maybe TRBD1 (6 bases). From the germline J gene comes the end of the CDR3, since the read stops 4 residues before it. The CDR3 extends over 15 amino acids. V was clipped by 2 bases and J by 0 bases, with 8 bases between them. The germline CDR1 and CDR2 sequences are FNHDT and SITEND (reference sequence). The complete variable domain, with remaining parts taken from reference TRBV19 and TRBJ2-2, reads GGIITQTPKFLIGQEGQKLTLKCQQNFNHDTMYWYRQDSGKGLRLIYYSITENDLQKGDLSEGYDASREKKSSFSLTVTSAQKNEMAVFLCASSIRTANTGQLYFGEGSKLTVL.

This clone has just a few counts. Mouse germline and gene names are used. The CDR3 end is not reached by the read, which stops 4 residues before it; the germline J gene fills it in. This chain uses TRBV5 with TRBJ2-2, with TRBD1 matching over 8 bases. This CDR3 has 16 residues. With V trimmed by 1 base and J by 4 bases, 5 bases remained unmatched. Germline loops: CDR1 LGHNA, CDR2 YNLKQL (reference sequence). The CDR3: CASSQGQGRGTGQLYF. The DNA read from the CDR3 is TGTGCCAGCAGCCAAGGACAGGGGAGAGGCACCGGG.

This clone was counted only a few times. These gene names are mouse names. Sequencing ends 4 residues short of the CDR3 end; the germline J gene provides the rest. Other DNA sequences of this sample code for an identical CDR3. The V and J genes are TRBV5 and TRBJ2-2; 8 nucleotides match TRBD1. Germline values: CDR1 LGHNA, CDR2 YNLKQL (reference sequence). The CDR3 spans 15 residues. Germline trimming cut 4 bases from V and 2 bases from J; bases unmatched to any gene: 3. CDR3 DNA, as far as it was read: TGTGCCAGCAGCCCGACAGGGGAGAACACCGGG. Translating gives CASSPTGENTG. The whole CDR3 protein reads CASSPTGENTGQLYF.

This clone was observed a handful of times. Here the gene names and germline are mouse. The missing CDR3 end, 4 residues past where the read stops, is filled in from the germline J gene. The genes are TRBV5 and TRBJ1-1; TRBD1 agrees at 7 bases. The CDR3 has 14 amino acids. With 3 bases clipped from V and 1 base from J, the junction kept 2 bases outside the gene matches. Germline values: CDR1 LGHNA, CDR2 YNLKQL (reference sequence). CDR3 bases read: TGTGCCAGCAGCCAGCAGGGGGAAAACACA. It is translated as CASSQQGENT. In full, the CDR3 is CASSQQGENTEVFF.